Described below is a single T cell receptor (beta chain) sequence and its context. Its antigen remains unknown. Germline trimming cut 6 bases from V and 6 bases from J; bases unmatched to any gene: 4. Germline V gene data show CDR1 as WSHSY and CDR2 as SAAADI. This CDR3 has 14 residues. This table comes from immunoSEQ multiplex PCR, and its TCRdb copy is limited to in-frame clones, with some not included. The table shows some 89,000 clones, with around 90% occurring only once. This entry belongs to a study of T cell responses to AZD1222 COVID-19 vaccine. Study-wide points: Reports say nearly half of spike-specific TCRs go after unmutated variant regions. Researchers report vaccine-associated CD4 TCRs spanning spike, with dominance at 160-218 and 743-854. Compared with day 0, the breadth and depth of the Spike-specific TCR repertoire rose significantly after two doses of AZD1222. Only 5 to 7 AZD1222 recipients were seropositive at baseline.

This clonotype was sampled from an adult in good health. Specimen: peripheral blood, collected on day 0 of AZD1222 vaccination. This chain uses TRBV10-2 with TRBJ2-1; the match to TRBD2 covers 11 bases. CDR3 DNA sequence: TGCGCCAGCAGCCCTAGCGGGGGGAGCAATGAGCAGTTCTTC. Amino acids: CASSPSGGSNEQFF.